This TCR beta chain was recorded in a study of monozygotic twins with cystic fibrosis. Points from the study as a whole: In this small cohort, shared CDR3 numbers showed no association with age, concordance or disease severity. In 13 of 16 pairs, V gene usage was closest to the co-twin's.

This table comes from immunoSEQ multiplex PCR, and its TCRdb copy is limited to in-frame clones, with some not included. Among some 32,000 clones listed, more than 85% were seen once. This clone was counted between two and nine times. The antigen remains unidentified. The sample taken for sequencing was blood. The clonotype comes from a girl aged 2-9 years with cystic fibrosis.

CDR3 loop: CASSPRGEGTEAFF. Written as DNA, the CDR3 is TGTGCCAGCAGCCCTAGAGGGGAAGGCACTGAAGCTTTCTTT. The genes are TRBV6-4 and TRBJ1-1; D is perhaps TRBD1 (5 bases). Germline V gene lookup returns CDR1 MRHNA and CDR2 SNTAGT. V lost 6 bases and J 4 bases, leaving 15 bases between the germline ends. This CDR3 region has 14 residues.